Many counts were recorded for the clone carrying this T cell receptor (beta chain). The antigen remains unidentified. This sample is part of a study of T-cell reconstitution after alpha-beta-depleted transplantation in children. Findings and caveats of the study: One year after transplant, T-cell counts and diversity came mostly from newly produced T cells. Approximately two months post-transplant, alpha-beta T cells reportedly originated from several hundred expanded graft clones.

Unique molecular identifiers were used to barcode this TCRbeta library. MiXCR was run by TCRdb on the PCR reads, yielding one entry per CDR3 protein. The sample holds fewer than 550,000 distinct CDR3 sequences; 10% are singletons and the top ten take about 2.1%. The TCR originated in a child aged 2-15 years with inherited bone marrow failure, due to receive a stem cell transplant. This specimen consisted of PBMCs, obtained before TCRalphabeta/CD19-depleted stem cell transplant.

The CDR3 region has the DNA TGTGCCATCAGTGCGGGGGACTACGAGCAGTACTTC. Translating gives CAISAGDYEQYF. J is TRBJ2-7 and V is TRBV10-3; TRBD2 is a possible D gene (6 bases). The CDR3 loop spans 12 amino acids. Germline-derived CDR1 and CDR2 are ENHRY and SYGVKD. Trimming left V 4 bases short and J 3 bases short, with 7 bases between.